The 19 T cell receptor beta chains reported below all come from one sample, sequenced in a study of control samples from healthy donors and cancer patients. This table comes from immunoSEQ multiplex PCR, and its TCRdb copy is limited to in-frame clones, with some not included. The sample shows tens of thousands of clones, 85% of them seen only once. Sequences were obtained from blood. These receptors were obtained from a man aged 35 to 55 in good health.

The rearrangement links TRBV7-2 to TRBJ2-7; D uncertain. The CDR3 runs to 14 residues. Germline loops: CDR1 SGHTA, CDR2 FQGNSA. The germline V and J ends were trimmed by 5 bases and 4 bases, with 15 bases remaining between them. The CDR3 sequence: CASSADGPAYEQYF. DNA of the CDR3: TGTGCCAGCAGCGCGGACGGGCCGGCTTACGAGCAGTACTTC. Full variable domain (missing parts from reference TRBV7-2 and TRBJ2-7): GAGVSQSPSNKVTEKGKDVELRCDPISGHTALYWYRQSLGQGLEFLIYFQGNSAPDKSGLPSDRFSAERTGGSVSTLTIQRTQQEDSAVYLCASSADGPAYEQYFGPGTRLTVT.

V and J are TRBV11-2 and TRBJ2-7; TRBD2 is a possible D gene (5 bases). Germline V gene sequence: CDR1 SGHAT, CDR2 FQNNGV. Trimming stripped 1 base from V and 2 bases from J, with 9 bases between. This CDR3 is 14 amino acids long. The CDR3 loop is CASSLVRAPYEQYF. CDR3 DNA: TGTGCCAGCAGCTTAGTGCGGGCTCCCTACGAGCAGTACTTC.

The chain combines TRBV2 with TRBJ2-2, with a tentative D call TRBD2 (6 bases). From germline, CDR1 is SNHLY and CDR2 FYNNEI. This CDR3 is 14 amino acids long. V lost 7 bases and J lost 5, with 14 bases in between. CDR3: CASMEGYRTGELFF. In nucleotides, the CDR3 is TGTGCCAGCATGGAGGGGTATAGGACCGGGGAGCTGTTTTTT.

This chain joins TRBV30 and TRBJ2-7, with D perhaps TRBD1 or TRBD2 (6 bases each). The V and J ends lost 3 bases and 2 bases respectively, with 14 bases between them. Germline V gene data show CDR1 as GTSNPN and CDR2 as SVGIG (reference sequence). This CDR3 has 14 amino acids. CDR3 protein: CAWSAGGVAYEQYF. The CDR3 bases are TGTGCCTGGAGCGCCGGGGGCGTAGCCTACGAGCAGTACTTC.

The CDR3 sequence is CASSVAGTGVYGYTF. The CDR3 coding sequence is TGTGCCAGCAGCGTAGCTGGGACAGGGGTCTATGGCTACACCTTC. The chain carries TRBV9 and TRBJ1-2, with TRBD1 matching 10 bases. The V gene end was trimmed by 0 bases and the J gene end by 4 bases; junction bases not matched to a gene: 3. CDR1 SGDLS and CDR2 YYNGEE come from the germline V gene. The CDR3 runs to 15 residues.

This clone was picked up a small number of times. CDR3 sequence reads: CASSLQGIEAFF. In nucleotides, the CDR3 is TGTGCCAGCAGTTTACAGGGGATTGAAGCTTTCTTT. The chain combines TRBV6-2 or TRBV6-3 with TRBJ1-1, with 7 bases fitting TRBD1. The germline CDR1 and CDR2 sequences are MNHEY and SVGEGT. The CDR3 runs to 12 residues. Trimming at V came to 4 bases and at J to 7 bases, leaving 3 bases not matched to a gene.

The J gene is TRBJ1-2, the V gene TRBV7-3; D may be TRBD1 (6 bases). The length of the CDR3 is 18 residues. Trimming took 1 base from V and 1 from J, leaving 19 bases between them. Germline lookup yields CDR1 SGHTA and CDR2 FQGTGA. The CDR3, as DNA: TGTGCCAGCAGCTTAAATGCAGGGGACCCCGCTTTTAACTATGGCTACACCTTC. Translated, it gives CASSLNAGDPAFNYGYTF.

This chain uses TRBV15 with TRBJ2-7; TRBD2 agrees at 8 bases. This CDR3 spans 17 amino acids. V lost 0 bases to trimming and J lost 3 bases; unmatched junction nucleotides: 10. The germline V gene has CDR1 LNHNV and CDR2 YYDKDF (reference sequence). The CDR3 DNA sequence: TGTGCCACCAGCAGAGAGCGGGGTACTAGCGGTTTCTACGAGCAGTACTTC. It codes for CATSRERGTSGFYEQYF.

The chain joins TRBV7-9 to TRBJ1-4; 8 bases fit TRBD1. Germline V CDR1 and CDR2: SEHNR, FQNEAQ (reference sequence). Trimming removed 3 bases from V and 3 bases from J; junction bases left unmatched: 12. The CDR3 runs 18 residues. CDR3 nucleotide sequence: TGTGCCAGCAGCTTTAATTCACAGGGGGAGGGATCTAATGAAAAACTGTTTTTT. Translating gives CASSFNSQGEGSNEKLFF.

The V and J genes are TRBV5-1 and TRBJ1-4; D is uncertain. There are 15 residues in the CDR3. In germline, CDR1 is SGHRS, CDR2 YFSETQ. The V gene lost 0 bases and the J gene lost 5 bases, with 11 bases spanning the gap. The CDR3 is CASSLAGDKNEKLFF. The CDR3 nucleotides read TGCGCCAGCAGCTTGGCCGGTGACAAAAATGAAAAACTGTTTTTT. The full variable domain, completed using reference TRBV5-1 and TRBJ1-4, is KAGVTQTPRYLIKTRGQQVTLSCSPISGHRSVSWYQQTPGQGLQFLFEYFSETQRNKGNFPGRFSGRQFSNSRSEMNVSTLELGDSALYLCASSLAGDKNEKLFFGSGTQLSVL.

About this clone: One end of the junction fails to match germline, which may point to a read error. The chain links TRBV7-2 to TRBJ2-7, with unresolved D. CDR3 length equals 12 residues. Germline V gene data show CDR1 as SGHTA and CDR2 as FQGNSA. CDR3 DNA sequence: TGTGCCAGCAGCTTCGAAAAGGGCTACAGCCTCTTC. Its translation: CASSFEKGYSLF.

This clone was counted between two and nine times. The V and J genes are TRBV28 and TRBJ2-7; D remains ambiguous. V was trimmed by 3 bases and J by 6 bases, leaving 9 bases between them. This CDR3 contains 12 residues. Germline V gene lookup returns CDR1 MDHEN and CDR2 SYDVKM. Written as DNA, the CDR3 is TGTGCCAGCAGTTTGCAGGTTTCCGAGCAGTACTTC. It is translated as CASSLQVSEQYF.

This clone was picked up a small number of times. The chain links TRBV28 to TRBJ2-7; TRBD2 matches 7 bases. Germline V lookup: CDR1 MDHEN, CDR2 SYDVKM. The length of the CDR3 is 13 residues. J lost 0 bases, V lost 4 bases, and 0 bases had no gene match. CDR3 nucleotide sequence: TGTGCCAGCAGTTGGACTAGCTCCTACGAGCAGTACTTC. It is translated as CASSWTSSYEQYF. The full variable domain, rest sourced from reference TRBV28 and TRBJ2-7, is DVKVTQSSRYLVKRTGEKVFLECVQDMDHENMFWYRQDPGLGLRLIYFSYDVKMKEKGDIPEGYSVSREKKERFSLILESASTNQTSMYLCASSWTSSYEQYFGPGTRLTVT.

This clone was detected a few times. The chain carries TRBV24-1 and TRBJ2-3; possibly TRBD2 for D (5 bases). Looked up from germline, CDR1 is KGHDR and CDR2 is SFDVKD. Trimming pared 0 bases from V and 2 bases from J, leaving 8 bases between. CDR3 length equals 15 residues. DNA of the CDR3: TGTGCCACCAGTGATTTGGCCGGGGACACAGATACGCAGTATTTT. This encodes CATSDLAGDTDTQYF.

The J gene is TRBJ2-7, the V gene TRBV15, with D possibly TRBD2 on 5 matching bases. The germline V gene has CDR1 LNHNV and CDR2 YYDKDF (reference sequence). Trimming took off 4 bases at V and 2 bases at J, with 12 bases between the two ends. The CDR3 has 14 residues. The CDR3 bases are TGTGCCACCAGCAAGGATAGCGCCGCCTACGAGCAGTACTTC. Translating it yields CATSKDSAAYEQYF.

For the CDR3, the DNA is TGTGCCAGTAGCTCTGGGCAGTTAAATCAGCCCCAGCATTTT. Protein: CASSSGQLNQPQHF. The V call is TRBV19, the J call TRBJ1-5; D not resolved. The germline V gene encodes CDR1 LNHDA and CDR2 SQIVND (reference sequence). The CDR3 consists of 14 residues. The ends were cut back, 6 bases at V and 4 bases at J, with 13 bases in the middle. Drawing the rest from reference TRBV19 and TRBJ1-5, the complete variable domain is DGGITQSPKYLFRKEGQNVTLSCEQNLNHDAMYWYRQDPGQGLRLIYYSQIVNDFQKGDIAEGYSVSREKKESFPLTVTSAQKNPTAFYLCASSSGQLNQPQHFGDGTRLSIL.

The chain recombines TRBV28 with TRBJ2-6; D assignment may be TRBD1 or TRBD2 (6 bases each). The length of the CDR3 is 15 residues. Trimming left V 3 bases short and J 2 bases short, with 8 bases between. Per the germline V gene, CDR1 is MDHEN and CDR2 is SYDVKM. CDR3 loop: CASSFRGAGANVLTF. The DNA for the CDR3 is TGTGCCAGCAGTTTTAGGGGGGCTGGGGCCAACGTCCTGACTTTC.

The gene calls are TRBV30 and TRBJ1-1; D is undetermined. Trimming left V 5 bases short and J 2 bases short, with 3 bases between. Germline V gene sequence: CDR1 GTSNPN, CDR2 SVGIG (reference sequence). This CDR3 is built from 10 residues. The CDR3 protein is CAWANTEAFF. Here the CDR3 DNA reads TGTGCCTGGGCAAACACTGAAGCTTTCTTT.

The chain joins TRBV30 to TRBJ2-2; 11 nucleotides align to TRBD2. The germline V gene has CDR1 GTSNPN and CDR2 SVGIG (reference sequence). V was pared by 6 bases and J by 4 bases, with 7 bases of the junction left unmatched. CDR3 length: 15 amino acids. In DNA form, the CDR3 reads TGTGCCTGTCCGGTAGCGGGGGGGATCACCGGGGAGCTGTTTTTT. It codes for CACPVAGGITGELFF.